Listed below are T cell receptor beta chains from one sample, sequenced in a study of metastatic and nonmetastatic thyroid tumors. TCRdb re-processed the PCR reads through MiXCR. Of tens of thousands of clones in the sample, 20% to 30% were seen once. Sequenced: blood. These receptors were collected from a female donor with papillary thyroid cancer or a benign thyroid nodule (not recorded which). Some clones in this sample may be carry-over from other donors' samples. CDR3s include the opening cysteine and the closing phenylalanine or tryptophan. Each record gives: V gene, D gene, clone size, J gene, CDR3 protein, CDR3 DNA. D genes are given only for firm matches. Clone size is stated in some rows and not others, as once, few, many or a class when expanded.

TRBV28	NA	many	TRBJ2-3	CASSFTWGLQSDTQYF	TGTGCCAGCAGTTTTACATGGGGGCTTCAATCGGATACGCAGTATTTT
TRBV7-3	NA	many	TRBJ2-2	CASSLSRGETGELFF	TGTGCCAGCAGCTTATCCAGGGGGGAGACCGGGGAGCTGTTTTTT
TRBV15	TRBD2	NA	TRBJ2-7	CATRRSITPGLQSYEQYF	TGTGCCACCAGAAGAAGCATCACACCGGGACTACAATCCTACGAGCAGTACTTC
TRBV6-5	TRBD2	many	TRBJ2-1	CASSYGGSGYNEQFF	TGTGCCAGCAGTTACGGCGGGAGCGGTTACAATGAGCAGTTCTTC
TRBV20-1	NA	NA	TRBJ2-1	CSARSGITSDEHLF	TGCAGTGCTAGATCCGGGATAACTAGTGATGAGCACTTATTC
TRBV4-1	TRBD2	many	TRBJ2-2	CASSRGLAGGRGGGELFF	TGCGCCAGCAGCCGTGGACTAGCGGGAGGGCGGGGCGGCGGGGAGCTGTTTTTT
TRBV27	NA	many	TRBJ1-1	CASSLYGLNTEAFF	TGTGCCAGCAGTTTATACGGTTTGAACACTGAAGCTTTCTTT
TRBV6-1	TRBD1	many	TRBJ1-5	CASAIGTGSSEPQHF	TGTGCCAGCGCTATTGGGACAGGTTCGAGTGAGCCCCAGCATTTT
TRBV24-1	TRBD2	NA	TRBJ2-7	CATSEGRGLAGGLAYEQYF	TGTGCTACCAGTGAGGGACGGGGACTAGCGGGAGGATTGGCCTACGAGCAGTACTTC
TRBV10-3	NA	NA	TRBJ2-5	CAISEVSIQATQYF	TGTGCCATCAGTGAGGTGTCGATCCAAGCGACCCAGTACTTC
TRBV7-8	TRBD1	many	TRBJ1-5	CASSLSLFRDRDNQPQHF	TGTGCCAGCAGCTTATCTTTGTTCCGGGACAGGGACAATCAGCCCCAGCATTTT
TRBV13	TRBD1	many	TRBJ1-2	CASSSSTGASYTF	TGTGCCAGCAGCTCCTCTACAGGGGCGAGCTACACCTTC
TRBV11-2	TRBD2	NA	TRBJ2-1	CSSSFKTGGPRLYNEHFF	TGTTCCAGCAGCTTTAAGACGGGAGGGCCAAGACTCTACAATGAGCACTTCTTC
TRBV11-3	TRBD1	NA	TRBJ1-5	CPSSSDRTGDQPQHF	TGTCCCAGCAGCTCCGATCGGACAGGGGATCAGCCCCAGCATTTT
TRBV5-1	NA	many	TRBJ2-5	CASGGATQYF	TGCGCCAGCGGAGGGGCGACCCAGTACTTC
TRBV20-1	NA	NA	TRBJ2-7	CSARDVRGSTYEQYF	TGCAGTGCTAGAGATGTTCGGGGGAGCACCTACGAGCAGTACTTC
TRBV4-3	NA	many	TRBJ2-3	CASSQDRARATDTQYF	TGCGCCAGCAGCCAAGATAGAGCCAGGGCCACAGATACGCAGTATTTT
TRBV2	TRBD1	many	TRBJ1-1	CASSDMDRGGDTEAFF	TGTGCCAGCAGTGATATGGACAGGGGGGGGGACACTGAAGCTTTCTTT
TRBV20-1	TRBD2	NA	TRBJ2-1	CSALGLASGEQFF	TGCAGCGCCCTAGGACTAGCATCGGGTGAGCAGTTCTTC
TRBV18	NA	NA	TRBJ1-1	CASSPALSMNTEAFF	TGTGCCAGCTCACCAGCTCTTAGCATGAACACTGAAGCTTTCTTT
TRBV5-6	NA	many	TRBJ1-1	CASSLPRPGNTEAFF	TGTGCCAGCAGCTTGCCCCGCCCCGGGAACACTGAAGCTTTCTTT
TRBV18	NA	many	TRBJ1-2	CASSPANPGTSISGGYTF	TGTGCCAGCTCACCAGCGAACCCCGGGACATCTATATCGGGGGGCTACACCTTC
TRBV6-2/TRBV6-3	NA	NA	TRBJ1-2	CASSYGGKAGRGYTF	TGTGCCAGCAGTTACGGGGGGAAGGCAGGGCGTGGCTACACCTTC
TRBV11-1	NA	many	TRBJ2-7	CASSLAPRSSFSHEQYF	TGTGCCAGCAGCTTAGCCCCAAGGTCTAGTTTCAGCCACGAGCAGTACTTC
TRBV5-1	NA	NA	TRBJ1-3	CASSSYVSSGSTIYF	TGCGCCAGCAGCTCCTACGTCAGCTCTGGAAGCACCATATATTTT
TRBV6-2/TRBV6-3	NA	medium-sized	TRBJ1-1	CASSYTPGTEAFF	TGTGCCAGCAGTTACACCCCAGGGACTGAAGCTTTCTTT
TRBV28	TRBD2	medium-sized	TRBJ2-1	CASSPRDYYSYNEQFF	TGTGCCAGCAGCCCCAGGGACTATTACTCCTACAATGAGCAGTTCTTC
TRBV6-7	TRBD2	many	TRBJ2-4	CASSYAGALKNIQYF	TGTGCCAGCAGTTACGCGGGAGCTCTTAAAAACATTCAGTACTTC
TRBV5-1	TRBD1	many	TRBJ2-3	CASSSTGDPDTQYF	TGCGCCAGCAGCTCGACAGGGGACCCAGATACGCAGTATTTT
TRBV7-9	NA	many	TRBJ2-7	CATRRGGAAYEQYF	TGTGCCACGAGGCGGGGCGGGGCGGCCTACGAGCAGTACTTC